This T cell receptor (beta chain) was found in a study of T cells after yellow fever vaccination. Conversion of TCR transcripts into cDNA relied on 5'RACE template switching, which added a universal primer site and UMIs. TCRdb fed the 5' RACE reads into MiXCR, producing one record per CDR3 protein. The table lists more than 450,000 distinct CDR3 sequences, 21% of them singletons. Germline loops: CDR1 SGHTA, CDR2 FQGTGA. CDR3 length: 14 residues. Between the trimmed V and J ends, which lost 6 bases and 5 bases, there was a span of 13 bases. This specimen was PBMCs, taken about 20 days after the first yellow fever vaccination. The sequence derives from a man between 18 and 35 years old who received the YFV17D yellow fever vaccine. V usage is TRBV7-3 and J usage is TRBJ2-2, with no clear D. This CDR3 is CASSLGLWTGELFF. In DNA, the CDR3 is TGTGCCAGCAGTCTGGGCCTATGGACCGGGGAGCTGTTTTTT.